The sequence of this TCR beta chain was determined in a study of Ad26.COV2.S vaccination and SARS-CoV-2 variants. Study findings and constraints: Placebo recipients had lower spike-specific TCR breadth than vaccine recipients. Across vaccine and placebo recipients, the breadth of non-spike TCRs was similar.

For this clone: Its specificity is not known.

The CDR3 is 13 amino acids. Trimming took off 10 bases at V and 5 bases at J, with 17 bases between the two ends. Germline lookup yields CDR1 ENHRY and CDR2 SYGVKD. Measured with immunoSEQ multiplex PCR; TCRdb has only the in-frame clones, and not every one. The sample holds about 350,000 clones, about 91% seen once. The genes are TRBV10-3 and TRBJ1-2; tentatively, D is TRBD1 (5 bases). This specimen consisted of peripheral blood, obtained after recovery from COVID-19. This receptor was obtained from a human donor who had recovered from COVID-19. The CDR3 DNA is TGTGCCACCGATTCAGGGCCATATTATGGCTACACCTTC. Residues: CATDSGPYYGYTF.